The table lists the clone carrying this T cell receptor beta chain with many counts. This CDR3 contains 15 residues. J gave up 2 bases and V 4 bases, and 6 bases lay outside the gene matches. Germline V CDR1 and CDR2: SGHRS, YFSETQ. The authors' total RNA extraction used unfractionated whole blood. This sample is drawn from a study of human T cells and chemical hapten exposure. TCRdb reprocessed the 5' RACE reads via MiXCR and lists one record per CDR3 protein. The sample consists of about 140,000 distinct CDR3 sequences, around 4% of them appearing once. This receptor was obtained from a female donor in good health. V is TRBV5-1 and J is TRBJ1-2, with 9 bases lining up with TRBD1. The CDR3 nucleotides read TGCGCCAGCAGCGTCGGGACAGGGAGGAACTATGGCTACACCTTC. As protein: CASSVGTGRNYGYTF. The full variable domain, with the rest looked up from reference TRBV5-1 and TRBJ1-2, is KAGVTQTPRYLIKTRGQQVTLSCSPISGHRSVSWYQQTPGQGLQFLFEYFSETQRNKGNFPGRFSGRQFSNSRSEMNVSTLELGDSALYLCASSVGTGRNYGYTFGSGTRLTVV.